This TCR beta chain emerged from a study of blood T cell repertoires in COVID-19. Turning to the study itself: The United States, Italy and Spain were the sources of the acute and convalescent COVID-19 samples. Sample material is recorded as cDNA or gDNA derived from T cells, B-cell-depleted T cells, or PBMCs.

Seattle-derived patients entered the study during active infection and were followed longitudinally. Per the original methods: Reference gene primer amplification gave nucleated cell count estimates. TCRdb keeps only in-frame clones here, not all; method: immunoSEQ multiplex PCR. For V, J and clone size, that table is used; D and trimming come from the DNA. Among a few hundred thousand clones listed, roughly 89% were seen once. The CDR3 consists of 13 residues. V shed 1 base and J shed 3 bases, with 7 bases lying between them. Germline CDR1 reads LNHDA; CDR2 reads SQIVND (reference sequence). The rearrangement links TRBV19 to TRBJ2-7; no definite D call. This receptor was taken from a woman aged 55-70 years with COVID-19, enrolled during active disease. The sample was peripheral blood. The CDR3 DNA sequence: TGTGCCAGTAGTATAGGCGCCGGCTACGAGCAGTACTTC. Its protein is CASSIGAGYEQYF.